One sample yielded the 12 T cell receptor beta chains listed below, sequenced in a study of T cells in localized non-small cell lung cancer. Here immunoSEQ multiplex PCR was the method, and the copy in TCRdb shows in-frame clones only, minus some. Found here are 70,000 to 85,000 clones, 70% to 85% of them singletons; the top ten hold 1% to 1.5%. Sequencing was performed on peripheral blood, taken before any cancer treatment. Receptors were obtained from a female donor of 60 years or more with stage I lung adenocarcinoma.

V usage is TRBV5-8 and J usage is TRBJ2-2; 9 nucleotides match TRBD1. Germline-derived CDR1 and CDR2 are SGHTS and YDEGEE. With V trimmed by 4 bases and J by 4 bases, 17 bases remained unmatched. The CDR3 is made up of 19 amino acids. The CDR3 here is CASSPENRGRGTSTGELFF. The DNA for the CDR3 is TGTGCCAGCAGCCCAGAGAACAGGGGGCGCGGAACTAGCACCGGGGAGCTGTTTTTT. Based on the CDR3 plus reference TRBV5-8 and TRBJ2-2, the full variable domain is EAGVTQSPTHLIKTRGQQATLRCSPISGHTSVYWYQQALGLGLQFLLWYDEGEERNRGNFPPRFSGRQFPNYSSELNVNALELEDSALYLCASSPENRGRGTSTGELFFGEGSRLTVL.

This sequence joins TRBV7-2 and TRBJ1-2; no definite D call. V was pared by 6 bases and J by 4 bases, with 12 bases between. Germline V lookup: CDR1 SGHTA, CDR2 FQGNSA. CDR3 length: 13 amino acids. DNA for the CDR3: TGTGCCAGCAGTCACGAGGACTTCTATGGCTACACCTTC. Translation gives CASSHEDFYGYTF.

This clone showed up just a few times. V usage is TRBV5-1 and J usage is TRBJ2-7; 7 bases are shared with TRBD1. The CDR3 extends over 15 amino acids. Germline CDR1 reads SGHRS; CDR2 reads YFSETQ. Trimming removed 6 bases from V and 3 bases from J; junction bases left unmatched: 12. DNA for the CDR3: TGCGCCAGCAAGCGATTCGACAGGGAAGTCTACGAGCAGTACTTC. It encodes CASKRFDREVYEQYF.

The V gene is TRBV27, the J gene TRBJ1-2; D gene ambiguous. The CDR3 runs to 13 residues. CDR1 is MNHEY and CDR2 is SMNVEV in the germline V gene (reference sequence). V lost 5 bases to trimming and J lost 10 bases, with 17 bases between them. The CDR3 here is CASSANGGPAYTF. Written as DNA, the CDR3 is TGTGCCAGCAGTGCCAATGGAGGGCCTGCCTACACCTTC.

The CDR3 coding sequence is TGTGCCAGCAGCCAACCATTTACAGGGACCGGAAACACCATATATTTT. Translated: CASSQPFTGTGNTIYF. The gene calls are TRBV7-6 and TRBJ1-3, with D perhaps matching TRBD1 (6 bases). Germline assignment: CDR1 SGHVS and CDR2 FNYEAQ. V lost 5 bases and J 4 bases, leaving 18 bases between the germline ends. This CDR3 spans 16 amino acids.

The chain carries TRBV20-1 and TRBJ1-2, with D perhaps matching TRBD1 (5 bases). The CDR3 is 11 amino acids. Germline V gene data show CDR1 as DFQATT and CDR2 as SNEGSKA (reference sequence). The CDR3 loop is CSGTEGPGYTF. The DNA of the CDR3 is TGCAGCGGGACCGAGGGGCCTGGCTACACCTTC.

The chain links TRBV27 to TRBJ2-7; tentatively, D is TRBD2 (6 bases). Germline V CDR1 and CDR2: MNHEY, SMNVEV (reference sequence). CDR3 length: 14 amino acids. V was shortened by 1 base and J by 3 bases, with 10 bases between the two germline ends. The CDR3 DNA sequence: TGTGCCAGCAGTTTATTGCAGGGAGGCTACGAGCAGTACTTC. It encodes CASSLLQGGYEQYF.

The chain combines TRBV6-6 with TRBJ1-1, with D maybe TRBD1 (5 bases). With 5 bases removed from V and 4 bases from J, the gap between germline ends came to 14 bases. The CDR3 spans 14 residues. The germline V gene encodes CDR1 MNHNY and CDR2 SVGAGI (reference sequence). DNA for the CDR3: TGTGCCAGCAGTAAGCCGGGACTACGCACTGAAGCTTTCTTT. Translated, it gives CASSKPGLRTEAFF.

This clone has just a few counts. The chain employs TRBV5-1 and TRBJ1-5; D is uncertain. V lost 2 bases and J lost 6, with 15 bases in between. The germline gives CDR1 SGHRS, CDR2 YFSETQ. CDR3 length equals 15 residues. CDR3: CASSFTGLEGQPQHF. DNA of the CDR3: TGCGCCAGCAGCTTCACGGGCTTGGAGGGTCAGCCCCAGCATTTT.

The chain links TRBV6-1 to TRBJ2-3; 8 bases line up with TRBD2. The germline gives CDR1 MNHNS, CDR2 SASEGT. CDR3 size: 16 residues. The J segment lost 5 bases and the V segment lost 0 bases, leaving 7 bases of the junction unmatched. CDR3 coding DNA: TGTGCCAGCAGTGAAGCGCCGGGGGGGCGAGGAGATACGCAGTATTTT. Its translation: CASSEAPGGRGDTQYF.

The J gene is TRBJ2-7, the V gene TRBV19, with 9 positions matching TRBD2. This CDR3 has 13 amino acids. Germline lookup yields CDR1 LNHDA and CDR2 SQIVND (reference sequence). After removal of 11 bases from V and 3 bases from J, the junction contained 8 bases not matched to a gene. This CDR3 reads CAGHTSGYYEQYF. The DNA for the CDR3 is TGTGCCGGTCACACTAGCGGGTACTACGAGCAGTACTTC.

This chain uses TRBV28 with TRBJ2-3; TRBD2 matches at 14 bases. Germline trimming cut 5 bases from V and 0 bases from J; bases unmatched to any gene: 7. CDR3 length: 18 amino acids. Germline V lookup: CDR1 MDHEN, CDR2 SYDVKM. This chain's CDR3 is CASSRGLAGGISTDTQYF. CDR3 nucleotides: TGTGCCAGCAGTCGAGGACTAGCGGGAGGTATTAGCACAGATACGCAGTATTTT. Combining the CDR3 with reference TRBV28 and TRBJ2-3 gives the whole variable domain DVKVTQSSRYLVKRTGEKVFLECVQDMDHENMFWYRQDPGLGLRLIYFSYDVKMKEKGDIPEGYSVSREKKERFSLILESASTNQTSMYLCASSRGLAGGISTDTQYFGPGTRLTVL.